These 29 T cell receptor beta chains were sequenced from one sample in a study of T-cell memory formation after mild COVID-19 (TCRdb year 2021). The library was generated by 5' RACE. TCRdb lists the instrument as Illumina NovaSeq 6000. TCRdb trimmed the raw reads at Q25, called clones with MiXCR and kept productive beta chains. Entries are consolidated by CDR3 protein sequence, retaining the most common genes and DNA. Across this sample there are 500,000 to 650,000 distinct CDR3 sequences, with roughly a fifth seen only once. About 8.2% of the sample comes from the top ten. The sequencing input was PBMCs or a T cell subset sorted from them (not recorded which). These receptors originate from an adult woman who had mild COVID-19 (a few samples of this study predate the infection). The sample titles of this study are shuffled in the database, so cell type and time point are left out; the donor was told from shared clones.

The chain carries TRBV7-9 and TRBJ2-1; 13 bases are shared with TRBD2. The CDR3 spans 15 residues. Germline V gives CDR1 SEHNR, CDR2 FQNEAQ (reference sequence). V lost 7 bases, J lost 9 bases, and 9 bases stayed unmatched. The CDR3 region is CASTLLAGGPSEQFF. CDR3 nucleotide sequence: TGTGCCAGCACCCTACTAGCGGGAGGGCCGAGTGAGCAGTTCTTC.

This chain links TRBV15 with TRBJ1-1, with TRBD1 as a possible D gene (6 bases). CDR3 length: 15 amino acids. Germline V gene data show CDR1 as LNHNV and CDR2 as YYDKDF (reference sequence). Trimming pared 5 bases from V and 6 bases from J, leaving 19 bases between. The CDR3 DNA reads as TGTGCCACCAGCCCCAAGTTACAGGGAGTACCTGAAGCTTTCTTT. It encodes CATSPKLQGVPEAFF. Full variable domain (outside the CDR3, taken from reference TRBV15 and TRBJ1-1): DAMVIQNPRYQVTQFGKPVTLSCSQTLNHNVMYWYQQKSSQAPKLLFHYYDKDFNNEADTPDNFQSRRPNTSFCFLDIRSPGLGDTAMYLCATSPKLQGVPEAFFGQGTRLTVV.

This chain links TRBV29-1 with TRBJ2-1; 10 positions match TRBD2. CDR3 length: 14 residues. V lost 3 bases to trimming and J lost 4 bases; unmatched junction nucleotides: 3. In germline, CDR1 is SQVTM, CDR2 ANQGSEA. Here the CDR3 reads CSVDKLAGYNEQFF. DNA of the CDR3: TGCAGCGTTGATAAACTAGCGGGATACAATGAGCAGTTCTTC.

This chain links TRBV20-1 with TRBJ1-4, with 7 positions matching TRBD1. Germline values: CDR1 DFQATT, CDR2 SNEGSKA (reference sequence). The CDR3 runs 14 residues. Trimming took 5 bases from V and 3 from J; bases not matched to a gene: 6. The CDR3 DNA follows: TGCAGTGCTTTGGACAGGCACGCTAATGAAAAACTGTTTTTT. It encodes CSALDRHANEKLFF.

The genes are TRBV7-6 and TRBJ2-1; 7 bases map to TRBD2. With 5 bases clipped from V and 6 bases from J, the junction kept 10 bases outside the gene matches. The CDR3 extends over 15 amino acids. Germline V CDR1 and CDR2: SGHVS, FNYEAQ. The CDR3 sequence is CASSRERGGVNEQFF. CDR3 nucleotide sequence: TGTGCCAGCAGCCGGGAGAGGGGAGGGGTCAATGAGCAGTTCTTC.

In its sample, this clonotype was seen a few times. The rearrangement links TRBV3-1 to TRBJ2-3, with D perhaps matching TRBD2 (6 bases). The CDR3 spans 16 residues. Germline loops: CDR1 LGHDT, CDR2 YNNKEL (reference sequence). V was shortened by 4 bases and J by 0 bases, with 14 bases between the two germline ends. The CDR3 nucleotides read TGTGCCAGCAGCCCCCTGGTTAGCGGTAGCACAGATACGCAGTATTTT. It specifies CASSPLVSGSTDTQYF.

V is TRBV5-1 and J is TRBJ2-7; D not resolved. The CDR3 has 13 residues. Per germline, CDR1 SGHRS and CDR2 YFSETQ. Between the trimmed V and J ends, which lost 5 bases and 1 base, there was a span of 10 bases. CDR3 nucleotide sequence: TGCGCCAGCAGACCCGCGCCATCCTACGAGCAGTACTTC. Translated, it gives CASRPAPSYEQYF.

J is TRBJ2-5 and V is TRBV5-1, with 14 bases that match TRBD2. This CDR3 comprises 16 residues. The germline V gene encodes CDR1 SGHRS and CDR2 YFSETQ. Trimming removed 3 bases from V and 5 bases from J; junction bases left unmatched: 6. CDR3 sequence reads: CASSSTTSGGAETQYF. CDR3 coding DNA: TGCGCCAGCAGCTCCACGACTAGCGGGGGGGCTGAGACCCAGTACTTC.

The chain links TRBV6-5 to TRBJ1-1; the D gene is possibly TRBD1 (6 bases). CDR1 and CDR2 from the germline V gene are MNHEY and SVGAGI. Trimming stripped 6 bases from V and 3 bases from J, with 11 bases between. The CDR3 totals 13 residues. Here the CDR3 reads CASRDSSDTEAFF. The CDR3 DNA reads as TGTGCCAGCAGGGACAGTTCGGACACTGAAGCTTTCTTT.

This clonotype was seen a handful of times. V gene TRBV12-3 or TRBV12-4 combines with J gene TRBJ2-2, with a weak D call TRBD2 (6 bases). CDR3 size: 14 residues. With 6 bases removed from V and 4 bases from J, the gap between germline ends came to 12 bases. The CDR3 sequence: CASSPGSITGELFF. The CDR3 DNA reads TGTGCCAGCAGCCCCGGGAGCATCACCGGGGAGCTGTTTTTT.

This clonotype was seen a handful of times. The rearrangement uses TRBV7-9 and TRBJ2-5; D call uncertain. Trimming removed 4 bases at V and 5 bases at J, with 11 bases between. The length of the CDR3 is 13 residues. The germline CDR1 and CDR2 sequences are SEHNR and FQNEAQ (reference sequence). DNA of the CDR3: TGTGCCAGCAGCTCCAGATTTAGGGAGACCCAGTACTTC. Translation: CASSSRFRETQYF.

This clonotype has just a few counts. This chain links TRBV3-1 with TRBJ2-1, with 8 positions matching TRBD2. J was trimmed by 5 bases and V by 2 bases; bases with no gene match: 17. Germline CDR1 is LGHDT and CDR2 is YNNKEL (reference sequence). There are 19 residues in the CDR3. The CDR3 sequence is CASSQFLRGAIGLHNEQFF. The CDR3 DNA reads as TGTGCCAGCAGCCAATTTTTGCGGGGGGCCATCGGCCTTCACAATGAGCAGTTCTTC.

This clonotype appeared a few times. The chain recombines TRBV7-9 with TRBJ2-7; a possible D gene is TRBD1 (5 bases). Germline V gene sequence: CDR1 SEHNR, CDR2 FQNEAQ (reference sequence). The CDR3 runs to 14 residues. Trimming took off 5 bases at V and 2 bases at J, with 13 bases between the two ends. CDR3: CASSLRQLPYEQYF. DNA for the CDR3: TGTGCCAGCAGCCTCCGACAGTTACCCTACGAGCAGTACTTC.

This clonotype was observed a handful of times. V and J are TRBV30 and TRBJ2-3; D not certain. Germline V gene sequence: CDR1 GTSNPN, CDR2 SVGIG (reference sequence). CDR3 length equals 13 residues. V was pared by 3 bases and J by 4 bases, with 11 bases between. The CDR3 loop is CAWRRVAADTQYF. The CDR3 DNA sequence: TGTGCCTGGAGGAGAGTGGCGGCAGATACGCAGTATTTT.

V gene TRBV10-3 combines with J gene TRBJ2-1; 7 bases are shared with TRBD1. The CDR3 length is 15 residues. Germline-derived CDR1 and CDR2 are ENHRY and SYGVKD. V was clipped by 6 bases and J by 0 bases; unmatched bases: 5. In nucleotides, the CDR3 is TGTGCCATCAGCGGGGACAGCAGCTCCTACAATGAGCAGTTCTTC. Translating it yields CAISGDSSSYNEQFF.

V gene TRBV15 combines with J gene TRBJ2-5; the D is unclear. The CDR3 is 15 amino acids. Trimming took 2 bases from V and 5 from J, leaving 15 bases between them. The V gene's germline CDR1 is LNHNV and CDR2 YYDKDF (reference sequence). The CDR3 spells CATSRKTGRSETQYF. DNA of the CDR3: TGTGCCACCAGCAGAAAAACGGGCAGGTCGGAGACCCAGTACTTC.

This clonotype was detected only a few times. The V call is TRBV28, the J call TRBJ2-3, with D unclear. The CDR3 loop spans 12 amino acids. CDR1 MDHEN and CDR2 SYDVKM come from the germline V gene. Trimming stripped 5 bases from V and 6 bases from J, with 9 bases between. The CDR3, as DNA: TGTGCCAGCAGTACTCATCCGGATACGCAGTATTTT. Protein product: CASSTHPDTQYF.

This clonotype appeared once. The genes are TRBV14 and TRBJ2-7; D may be TRBD1 (7 bases). Deletions cut 1 base from V and 3 bases from J, with 10 bases between. Germline values: CDR1 SGHDN, CDR2 FVKESK. This CDR3 is built from 14 residues. The DNA of the CDR3 is TGTGCCAGCAGCCAAGGCAGGGGGGTCTACGAGCAGTACTTC. It specifies CASSQGRGVYEQYF.

The table lists this clonotype with a few counts. This chain links TRBV10-3 with TRBJ2-7; no clear D. Trimming removed 5 bases at V and 5 bases at J, with 19 bases between. The CDR3 runs to 15 residues. CDR1 is ENHRY and CDR2 is SYGVKD in the germline V gene. The CDR3 DNA reads as TGTGCCATCAGTTCGATGTCCGTTGGGCTGGACGAGCAGTACTTC. It is translated as CAISSMSVGLDEQYF.

This clonotype was counted only a few times. The chain uses TRBV12-3 or TRBV12-4 and TRBJ1-2, with 8 bases fitting TRBD1. This CDR3 has 14 amino acids. J was trimmed by 6 bases and V by 3 bases; bases with no gene match: 6. The CDR3 loop is CASSFYGTGDGYTF. CDR3 coding DNA: TGTGCCAGCAGTTTTTACGGGACAGGTGATGGCTACACCTTC.

This clonotype was detected a few times. The CDR3 here is CASTGGWGTGELFF. The CDR3 bases are TGCGCCAGCACCGGAGGATGGGGCACCGGGGAGCTGTTTTTT. The chain is built from TRBV5-1 and TRBJ2-2, with D possibly matching TRBD2 (5 bases). Trimming took 6 bases from V and 4 from J, leaving 13 bases between them. Germline values: CDR1 SGHRS, CDR2 YFSETQ. The CDR3 loop spans 14 amino acids.

The V and J genes are TRBV6-1 and TRBJ2-1; D might be TRBD2 (6 bases). In germline, CDR1 is MNHNS, CDR2 SASEGT. V lost 6 bases, J lost 8 bases, and 14 bases lay in between. The CDR3 length is 13 residues. CDR3 in amino acids: CASRLGLRDEQFF. CDR3 in DNA: TGTGCCAGCAGACTGGGACTTCGGGATGAGCAGTTCTTC.

The V gene is TRBV5-1, the J gene TRBJ2-5; 10 nucleotides line up with TRBD2. The V segment lost 4 bases and the J segment 2 bases; nucleotides outside the gene matches: 2. CDR1 and CDR2 from the germline V gene are SGHRS and YFSETQ. This CDR3 has 14 amino acids. CDR3 DNA: TGCGCCAGCAGCATAGCGGGAGGACAAGAGACCCAGTACTTC. Amino acids: CASSIAGGQETQYF.

The chain carries TRBV20-1 and TRBJ2-6; 7 bases fit TRBD2. The CDR3 sequence is 16 residues long. Looked up from germline, CDR1 is DFQATT and CDR2 is SNEGSKA (reference sequence). The V and J ends lost 6 bases and 2 bases, in that order; junction bases with no gene match: 10. CDR3 bases: TGCAGTGCCCCCAGGGCGGGGGAAACTGGGGCCAACGTCCTGACTTTC. Its protein product is CSAPRAGETGANVLTF.

The table lists this clonotype with a few counts. The chain links TRBV7-9 to TRBJ2-5; the D gene is possibly TRBD2 (5 bases). From germline, CDR1 is SEHNR and CDR2 FQNEAQ (reference sequence). V was trimmed by 1 base and J by 5 bases, leaving 14 bases between them. The CDR3 length is 15 residues. CDR3 bases: TGTGCCAGCAGCTTAGTAGCCAGCGGCTACGAGACCCAGTACTTC. Translating it yields CASSLVASGYETQYF.

The chain has TRBV7-3 and TRBJ2-5, with a possible D match to TRBD1 (5 bases). The CDR3 extends over 17 amino acids. Germline V gene data show CDR1 as SGHTA and CDR2 as FQGTGA. V shed 0 bases and J shed 5 bases, with 19 bases lying between them. In DNA, the CDR3 is TGTGCCAGCAGCTTAACGTCTGGGCAGGGCCTAGGCGAGACCCAGTACTTC. This codes for CASSLTSGQGLGETQYF.

V is TRBV4-1 and J is TRBJ1-6; unclear D gene. Germline V gives CDR1 MGHRA, CDR2 YSYEKL. The CDR3 has 15 residues. Between the trimmed V and J ends, which lost 0 bases and 4 bases, there was a span of 7 bases. The CDR3 DNA is TGCGCCAGCAGCCAAGATTCCGGATATAATTCACCCCTCCACTTT. It translates to CASSQDSGYNSPLHF.

This chain links TRBV3-1 with TRBJ2-7; TRBD2 matches at 7 bases. The CDR3 has 15 amino acids. V shed 4 bases, J shed 7 bases, and the junction held 13 bases outside the gene matches. Per germline, CDR1 LGHDT and CDR2 YNNKEL (reference sequence). The CDR3 DNA sequence: TGTGCCAGCAGCCCCACGACTAGCCCGCCCCGGGAGCAGTACTTC. This sequence encodes CASSPTTSPPREQYF.

The chain uses TRBV5-1 and TRBJ1-1; no firm D call. CDR1 SGHRS and CDR2 YFSETQ come from the germline V gene. CDR3 length equals 13 residues. V was clipped by 4 bases and J by 1 base, with 8 bases between them. CDR3 coding DNA: TGCGCCAGCAGCGAGTTTCAGAACACTGAAGCTTTCTTT. Its protein is CASSEFQNTEAFF.